This TCR beta chain was identified in a study of tumor-infiltrating lymphocytes in primary liver carcinoma. This clonotype has just one count. The investigators made TCR beta cDNA from approximately 500 ng total RNA, using a constant-region primer. Libraries covering TCR beta were generated through three nested multiplex PCR rounds (using a slightly modified ARM-PCR). It was with TRBV1-TRBV30 forward primers and a C-beta reverse primer that the first two PCR rounds were run, at roughly 10 cycles each. In TCRdb, the multiplex PCR reads were re-called with MiXCR into one record per CDR3 protein. The table shows some 95,000 distinct CDR3 sequences, with just under 70% occurring only once. Starting material for RNA and DNA co-extraction consisted of about 20-30 mg of unsorted bulk tissue. Looked up from germline, CDR1 is MNHNS and CDR2 is SASEGT. The CDR3 runs 14 residues. V was shortened by 5 bases and J by 10 bases, with 18 bases between the two germline ends.

The receptor was isolated from a man aged 40-49 years with primary liver carcinoma and hepatitis B virus infection. The source material was tumor-adjacent normal liver tissue. V gene TRBV6-1 combines with J gene TRBJ2-1; D is unclear. The CDR3 region has the DNA TGTGCCAGCAGTCAATCACTGGGCCTCAACGAGCAGTTCTTC. Translating gives CASSQSLGLNEQFF.